This record concerns one TCR beta chain sequence. Per the germline V gene, CDR1 is SGHTS and CDR2 is YDEGEE. Losses at the gene ends were 6 bases for V and 0 bases for J; bases not matched to a gene: 12. CDR3 size: 17 residues. These data originate in a study of blood T cell repertoires in COVID-19. Study-level background: T cells, B-cell-depleted T cells, or PBMCs supplied cDNA or gDNA.

Per the original data handling: Scientists estimated how many nucleated cells there were by amplifying reference gene primers. This table comes from immunoSEQ multiplex PCR, and its TCRdb copy is limited to in-frame clones, with some not included. That table is the source of V, J and clone size, and D and trimming were worked out from the DNA. Seen here are fewer than 150,000 clones, about 77% observed once, and the top ten hold over 15%. The chain combines TRBV5-8 with TRBJ2-4, with 7 nucleotides matching TRBD1. What was sequenced was peripheral blood. The sequence was obtained from a man of 80 years or more with acute or convalescent COVID-19. CDR3 protein: CASIIPGQIKAKNIQYF. The CDR3 DNA is TGTGCCAGCATCATTCCGGGACAGATTAAAGCCAAAAACATTCAGTACTTC.